This entry lists 18 T cell receptor beta chains sequenced from one sample in a study of T-cell reconstitution after alpha-beta-depleted transplantation in children (dated by TCRdb to the mid-2010s). The library was produced with PCR. Reads for this sample came from an Illumina HiSeq 2500. TCR library preparation used molecular barcoding, with unique molecular identifiers applied to normalize quantification of the TCRbeta repertoire. In-frame beta chains were kept once TCRdb had trimmed the public reads at Q25 with fastp and called clones with MiXCR. Under each unique CDR3 protein, matching rows form one entry showing the most common genes and DNA. This sample has around 600,000 distinct CDR3 sequences in its table, and roughly 23% of those were observed once. Around an eighth of the sample is in the top ten clones. This specimen's treatment or condition label, interpreted: allogeneic hematopoietic cell transplantation with graft depleted of TCRalphabeta T cells and CD19 B cells.

The sequenced sample was PBMCs, mostly from graft donor cells, obtained 360 days after TCRalphabeta/CD19-depleted stem cell transplant. All receptors come from a boy younger than two who had a stem cell transplant for acute myeloid leukemia, so the T cells may come from the graft donor.

This clonotype came up many times. The chain uses TRBV7-3 and TRBJ2-7; D is perhaps TRBD2 (6 bases). This CDR3 spans 12 amino acids. Germline CDR1 reads SGHTA; CDR2 reads FQGTGA. V lost 6 bases and J lost 2, with 8 bases in between. The CDR3 DNA reads TGTGCCAGCAGGGGAGGTGCCTACGAGCAGTACTTC. Protein sequence: CASRGGAYEQYF.

This clonotype occurred a few times. The rearrangement uses TRBV30 and TRBJ2-5; the D gene is possibly TRBD1 (5 bases). Germline V gives CDR1 GTSNPN, CDR2 SVGIG (reference sequence). Trimming cost V 7 bases and J 1 base, with 19 bases left between them. The CDR3 extends over 15 amino acids. The CDR3 nucleotides read TGTGCCTCAGAAATGAACCGACAGCCCCAAGAGACCCAGTACTTC. Its protein product is CASEMNRQPQETQYF.

The chain carries TRBV6-1 and TRBJ2-7; 10 nucleotides match TRBD2. The ends lost 6 bases at V and 4 bases at J; junction bases unmatched: 6. Looked up from germline, CDR1 is MNHNS and CDR2 is SASEGT. The CDR3 has 14 residues. Here the CDR3 DNA reads TGTGCCAGCAGCCTAGCGGGGGCTGGTTACGAGCAGTACGTC. This sequence encodes CASSLAGAGYEQYV.

The V gene is TRBV7-9, the J gene TRBJ2-1; TRBD1 aligns across 8 bases. The V segment lost 5 bases and the J segment 6 bases; nucleotides outside the gene matches: 6. CDR1 and CDR2 from the germline V gene are SEHNR and FQNEAQ (reference sequence). The CDR3 sequence is 14 residues long. DNA for the CDR3: TGTGCCAGCAGCCTAGACAGGGGCGGCAATGAGCAGTTCTTC. Protein: CASSLDRGGNEQFF.

The rearrangement joins TRBV20-1 to TRBJ2-1; 9 bases are a match to TRBD2. CDR1 and CDR2 (germline): DFQATT, SNEGSKA (reference sequence). The CDR3 runs to 15 residues. V was clipped by 4 bases and J by 9 bases; unmatched bases: 13. The CDR3 DNA sequence: TGCAGTGCTATTATTTTGGCGGGGGGGCCTATTGAGCAGTTCTTC. Encoded protein: CSAIILAGGPIEQFF.

CDR3 region: CASSRPGHKAGNTIYF. The CDR3, as DNA: TGTGCCAGCAGTCGACCGGGACATAAAGCTGGAAACACCATATATTTT. V and J are TRBV6-5 and TRBJ1-3, with D possibly matching TRBD1 (6 bases). Looked up from germline, CDR1 is MNHEY and CDR2 is SVGAGI. Trimming removed 5 bases at V and 2 bases at J, with 16 bases between. The CDR3 covers 16 residues.

The chain is built from TRBV29-1 and TRBJ2-4; either TRBD1 or TRBD2 may supply D (5 bases each). The CDR3 totals 17 residues. In germline, CDR1 is SQVTM, CDR2 ANQGSEA. V lost 0 bases, J lost 3 bases, and 18 bases lay in between. The chain's CDR3 is CSVEDLWTGTGKNIQYF. In nucleotides, the CDR3 is TGCAGCGTTGAAGATCTTTGGACGGGGACCGGCAAAAACATTCAGTACTTC.

This clonotype was seen repeatedly, ten times or more. The chain joins TRBV7-2 to TRBJ2-5; D not certain. The V gene lost 0 bases and the J gene lost 4 bases, with 9 bases spanning the gap. Germline-derived CDR1 and CDR2 are SGHTA and FQGNSA. The CDR3 contains 14 residues. The CDR3 loop reads CASSLAGSAETQYF. CDR3 in DNA: TGTGCCAGCAGCTTAGCGGGTTCGGCAGAGACCCAGTACTTC.

The chain's CDR3 is CSVPLDNEQFF. The DNA for the CDR3 is TGCAGCGTCCCACTGGACAATGAGCAGTTCTTC. J is TRBJ2-1 and V is TRBV29-1; D call uncertain. V lost 6 bases and J lost 5, with 8 bases in between. In germline, CDR1 is SQVTM, CDR2 ANQGSEA. The CDR3 sequence is 11 residues long.

V usage is TRBV20-1 and J usage is TRBJ2-3; maybe TRBD1 (6 bases). Per germline, CDR1 DFQATT and CDR2 SNEGSKA (reference sequence). V was shortened by 1 base and J by 0 bases, with 11 bases between the two germline ends. CDR3 length: 15 amino acids. The CDR3 DNA reads as TGCAGTGCTAGAGGGGGGCAGGTTAGCACAGATACGCAGTATTTT. It codes for CSARGGQVSTDTQYF.

The sample holds many counts of this clonotype. The rearrangement uses TRBV2 and TRBJ1-4; a weak D match, TRBD1 (5 bases). V shed 0 bases and J shed 11 bases, with 10 bases lying between them. CDR3 length: 13 residues. CDR1 is SNHLY, CDR2 FYNNEI, per germline. The CDR3 region is CASSEAKGPKLFF. As DNA, the CDR3 is TGTGCCAGCAGTGAAGCTAAGGGGCCTAAACTGTTTTTT.

CDR3 sequence (DNA): TGCAGCGTCTCCCTACTAGCGGGCCCCTACGAGCAGTACTTC. Protein: CSVSLLAGPYEQYF. The gene calls are TRBV29-1 and TRBJ2-7; 9 positions match TRBD2. The CDR3 covers 14 residues. With 6 bases clipped from V and 2 bases from J, the junction kept 8 bases outside the gene matches. Germline CDR1 and CDR2: SQVTM and ANQGSEA.

This clonotype was detected ten times or more. The rearrangement joins TRBV6-5 to TRBJ1-1; perhaps TRBD1 as D (6 bases). CDR1 and CDR2 (germline): MNHEY, SVGAGI. V lost 8 bases to trimming and J lost 10 bases, with 14 bases between them. This CDR3 has 11 residues. This CDR3 reads CASHTGALAFF. The DNA of the CDR3 is TGTGCCAGCCATACGGGGGCCTTAGCTTTCTTT.

This clonotype was counted only a few times. The chain uses TRBV6-1 and TRBJ1-2, with D hard to call. Germline V lookup: CDR1 MNHNS, CDR2 SASEGT. Deletions cut 6 bases from V and 5 bases from J, with 19 bases between. This CDR3 has 15 amino acids. CDR3 sequence (DNA): TGTGCCAGCAGGGGCAAAGGGAGGGCGGGTTATGGCTACACCTTC. Protein sequence: CASRGKGRAGYGYTF.

This clonotype was observed many times. The chain has TRBV6-6 and TRBJ2-5, with D perhaps matching TRBD2 (5 bases). Germline-derived CDR1 and CDR2 are MNHNY and SVGAGI (reference sequence). Trimming removed 7 bases at V and 0 bases at J, with 9 bases between. The CDR3 sequence is 13 residues long. The DNA of the CDR3 is TGTGCCAGCAAGACTATATACCAAGAGACCCAGTACTTC. Residues: CASKTIYQETQYF.

The rearrangement joins TRBV6-4 to TRBJ2-1, with 8 bases identical to TRBD1. This CDR3 is built from 20 residues. The V gene end was trimmed by 9 bases and the J gene end by 7 bases; junction bases not matched to a gene: 29. Germline lookup yields CDR1 MRHNA and CDR2 SNTAGT. CDR3 amino acids: CASTRKGQGAEGNWENEQFF. CDR3 nucleotides: TGTGCCAGTACTCGAAAGGGGCAGGGGGCGGAGGGTAACTGGGAAAATGAGCAGTTCTTC.

V usage is TRBV9 and J usage is TRBJ2-1; D could derive from TRBD1 or TRBD2 (5 bases each). Trimming removed 3 bases at V and 8 bases at J, with 18 bases between. The CDR3 is 15 amino acids. The germline gives CDR1 SGDLS, CDR2 YYNGEE. For the CDR3, the DNA is TGTGCCAGCAGCGGCACCGGGACCCCAGCTCATGAGCAGTTCTTC. Its protein product is CASSGTGTPAHEQFF.

This chain connects TRBV6-5 to TRBJ2-7; D is perhaps TRBD2 (7 bases). The CDR3 covers 15 residues. The germline CDR1 and CDR2 sequences are MNHEY and SVGAGI. Trimming left V 5 bases short and J 2 bases short, with 16 bases between. The CDR3 loop reads CASSTGQGGTYEQYF. The CDR3 bases are TGTGCCAGCAGTACAGGGCAGGGAGGGACCTACGAGCAGTACTTC.